This is a list of T cell receptor beta chains from one sample in a study of shared clonotypes between healthy human individuals. Produced via immunoSEQ multiplex PCR; TCRdb's table is partial and in-frame only. Of a few million clones listed, roughly 93% are singletons. The sequencing sample was made of naive CD4+ T cells from PBMCs. The receptors stem from a man between 18 and 35 years old in good health. Some clones in this sample may be carry-over from other donors' samples. Each CDR3 is given with its conserved first and last residue. Fields, in order: clone size, J gene, V gene, D gene, CDR3 protein, CDR3 DNA. A D gene is named only where the DNA matches it firmly. Size is stated for part of the rows, as once, few or many counts, or as a class when the clone is expanded.

once	TRBJ2-2	TRBV27	NA	CASSLPKGLKNTGELFF	TGTGCCAGCAGTTTACCGAAGGGACTGAAGAACACCGGGGAGCTGTTTTTT
NA	TRBJ2-7	TRBV18	NA	CASSPQAVSSYEQYF	TGTGCCAGCTCACCACAAGCGGTTAGCTCCTACGAGCAGTACTTC
NA	TRBJ2-1	TRBV7-7	TRBD1	CASSLAGTVHYNEQFF	TGTGCCAGCAGCTTAGCGGGGACAGTCCACTACAATGAGCAGTTCTTC
NA	TRBJ1-2	TRBV2	NA	CATKFLPVEYGYTF	TGTGCCACCAAATTCCTCCCCGTGGAGTATGGCTACACCTTC
NA	TRBJ2-5	TRBV18	TRBD2	CASSPRTSGIQETQYF	TGTGCCAGCTCACCGCGGACTAGCGGGATCCAAGAGACCCAGTACTTC
few	TRBJ1-1	TRBV18	NA	CASSPKTSTEAFF	TGTGCCAGCTCACCAAAGACGAGCACTGAAGCTTTCTTT
NA	TRBJ1-5	TRBV2	NA	CASRGTGGQPQHF	TGTGCCAGCAGAGGCACCGGAGGACAGCCCCAGCATTTT
NA	TRBJ2-7	TRBV6-5	TRBD2	CASSYMTSGYYEQYF	TGTGCCAGCAGTTACATGACTAGCGGATACTACGAGCAGTACTTC
NA	TRBJ1-2	TRBV28	NA	CATSSEGRGYTF	TGTGCCACCTCCTCGGAGGGACGGGGCTACACCTTC
NA	TRBJ2-3	TRBV5-1	NA	CASSFGPSVSTDTQYF	TGCGCCAGCAGCTTCGGTCCTAGCGTTTCCACAGATACGCAGTATTTT
NA	TRBJ2-2	TRBV5-1	TRBD2	CASSLFMGGAGELFF	TGCGCCAGCAGCTTATTTATGGGAGGGGCCGGGGAGCTGTTTTTT
NA	TRBJ2-7	TRBV19	NA	CASSPTNVGGAIHEQYF	TGTGCCAGTAGTCCTACCAATGTGGGGGGCGCGATCCACGAGCAGTACTTC
NA	TRBJ2-5	TRBV5-6	NA	CASSLFGTTPETQYF	TGTGCCAGCAGCTTGTTTGGGACGACCCCAGAGACCCAGTACTTC
NA	TRBJ1-2	TRBV4-2	NA	CASSHTTEDNYGYTF	TGTGCCAGCAGCCATACAACGGAAGACAACTATGGCTACACCTTC
NA	TRBJ1-2	TRBV6-6	TRBD1	CASSDRGGADYGYTF	TGTGCCAGCAGTGACCGAGGGGGCGCAGACTATGGCTACACCTTC
once	TRBJ2-5	TRBV18	NA	CASSPPARAQAQYF	TGTGCCAGCTCACCACCTGCTCGCGCCCAGGCCCAGTACTTC
NA	TRBJ1-2	TRBV7-8	NA	CASSPGSGHYGYTF	TGTGCCAGCAGCCCCGGGTCCGGTCACTATGGCTACACCTTC
NA	TRBJ2-1	TRBV28	TRBD2	CASSRPLAGVRNEQFF	TGTGCCAGCAGTCGCCCACTAGCGGGAGTACGTAATGAGCAGTTCTTC
NA	TRBJ2-1	TRBV4-1	NA	CASSQTSGTPNEQFF	TGCGCCAGCAGCCAAACTTCCGGGACCCCCAATGAGCAGTTCTTC
NA	TRBJ2-7	TRBV5-6	NA	CASRVQVEIGQYF	TGTGCCAGCAGGGTGCAGGTAGAAATCGGGCAGTACTTC
NA	TRBJ1-2	TRBV5-1	NA	CASSLNSPYGYTF	TGCGCCAGCAGCTTGAACAGCCCCTATGGCTACACCTTC
NA	TRBJ2-5	TRBV6-1	TRBD2	CASTPSGSSGETQYF	TGTGCCAGCACTCCTAGCGGGAGCTCGGGAGAGACCCAGTACTTC
few	TRBJ2-2	TRBV5-1	NA	CASSLVGWGQSGELFF	TGCGCCAGCAGCTTGGTAGGATGGGGGCAGTCCGGGGAGCTGTTTTTT
NA	TRBJ2-2	TRBV2	TRBD2	CASRLAGGGTGELFF	TGTGCCAGCAGACTAGCGGGAGGGGGGACCGGGGAGCTGTTTTTT
NA	TRBJ2-7	TRBV4-2	NA	CASSSRTLEGEQYF	TGTGCCAGCAGCTCCCGAACTCTGGAGGGAGAGCAGTACTTC
NA	TRBJ2-7	TRBV21-1	NA	CASSKGGASGSYEQYF	TGTGCCAGCAGCAAAGGGGGGGCTAGCGGGAGCTACGAGCAGTACTTC
NA	TRBJ2-1	TRBV6-5	NA	CASSSAISGEQFF	TGTGCCAGCAGTTCCGCTATCTCCGGTGAGCAGTTCTTC
NA	TRBJ1-5	TRBV6-1	NA	CASRWTGSNQPQHF	TGTGCCAGCAGATGGACGGGTAGCAATCAGCCCCAGCATTTT
NA	TRBJ1-1	TRBV11-2	NA	CASSLVQATEAFF	TGTGCCAGCAGCTTAGTTCAGGCCACTGAAGCTTTCTTT